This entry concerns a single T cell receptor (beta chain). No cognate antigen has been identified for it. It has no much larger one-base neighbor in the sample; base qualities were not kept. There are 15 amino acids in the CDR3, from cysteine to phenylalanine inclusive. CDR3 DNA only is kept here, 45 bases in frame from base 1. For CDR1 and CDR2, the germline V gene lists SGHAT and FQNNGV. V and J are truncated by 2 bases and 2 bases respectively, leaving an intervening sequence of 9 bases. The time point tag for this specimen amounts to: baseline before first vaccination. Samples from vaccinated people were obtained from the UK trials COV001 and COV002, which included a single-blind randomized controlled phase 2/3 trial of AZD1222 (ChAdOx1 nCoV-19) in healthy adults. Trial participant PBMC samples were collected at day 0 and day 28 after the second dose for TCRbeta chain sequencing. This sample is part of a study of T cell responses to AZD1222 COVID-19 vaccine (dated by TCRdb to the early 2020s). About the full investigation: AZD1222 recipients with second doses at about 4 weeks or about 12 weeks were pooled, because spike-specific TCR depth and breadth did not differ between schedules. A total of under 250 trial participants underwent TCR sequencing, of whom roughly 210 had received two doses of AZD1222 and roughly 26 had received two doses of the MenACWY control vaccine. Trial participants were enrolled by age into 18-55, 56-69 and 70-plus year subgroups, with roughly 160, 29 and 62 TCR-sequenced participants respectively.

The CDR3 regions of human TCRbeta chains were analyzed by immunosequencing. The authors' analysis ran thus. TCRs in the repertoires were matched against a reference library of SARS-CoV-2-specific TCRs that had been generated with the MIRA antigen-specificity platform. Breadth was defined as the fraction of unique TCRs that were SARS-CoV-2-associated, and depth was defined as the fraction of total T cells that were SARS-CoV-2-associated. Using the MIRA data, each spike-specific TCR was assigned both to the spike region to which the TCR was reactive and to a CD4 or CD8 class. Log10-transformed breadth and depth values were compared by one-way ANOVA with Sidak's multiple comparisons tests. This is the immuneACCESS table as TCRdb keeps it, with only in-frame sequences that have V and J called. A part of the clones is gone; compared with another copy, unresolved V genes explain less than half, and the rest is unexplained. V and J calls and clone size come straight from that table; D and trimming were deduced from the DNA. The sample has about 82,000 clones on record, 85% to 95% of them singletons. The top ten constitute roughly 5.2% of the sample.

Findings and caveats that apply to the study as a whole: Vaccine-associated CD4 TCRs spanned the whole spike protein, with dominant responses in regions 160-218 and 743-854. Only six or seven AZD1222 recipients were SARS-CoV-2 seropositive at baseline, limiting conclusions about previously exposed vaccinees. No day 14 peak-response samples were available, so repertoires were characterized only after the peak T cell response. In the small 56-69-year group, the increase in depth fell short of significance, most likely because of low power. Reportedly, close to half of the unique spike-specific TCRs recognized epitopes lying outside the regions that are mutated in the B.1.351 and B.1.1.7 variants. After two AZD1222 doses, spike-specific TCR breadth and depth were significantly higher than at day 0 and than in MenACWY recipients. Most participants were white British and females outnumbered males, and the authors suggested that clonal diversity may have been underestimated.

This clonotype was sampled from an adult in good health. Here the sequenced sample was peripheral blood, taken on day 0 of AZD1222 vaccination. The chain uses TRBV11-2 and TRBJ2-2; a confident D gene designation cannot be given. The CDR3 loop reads CASSLWAVNTGELFF. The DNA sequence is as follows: TGTGCCAGCAGCTTATGGGCGGTTAACACCGGGGAGCTGTTTTTT.